This TCR beta chain came from a study of T cells after yellow fever vaccination. TCRdb reanalysed the 5' RACE reads using MiXCR and keeps one entry per CDR3 protein. The repertoire holds about 330,000 distinct CDR3 sequences, with around 8.1% as singletons. Unmatched junction bases numbered 15, after V lost 4 bases and J lost 8 bases. Germline V gene sequence: CDR1 MNHEY, CDR2 SMNVEV (reference sequence). This CDR3 is 16 amino acids long. There are a few counts of this clonotype. Sequenced material: PBMCs, taken around 45 days after the first yellow fever vaccination. The sequence derives from a man aged 18 to 29 who received the YFV17D yellow fever vaccine. The chain links TRBV27 to TRBJ1-1; 8 bases map to TRBD1. CDR3 loop: CASSSLLTGEGSEAFF. CDR3 nucleotide sequence: TGTGCCAGCAGTTCACTCCTGACAGGGGAGGGCTCCGAAGCTTTCTTT.